This T cell receptor (beta chain) was observed in a study of cytomegalovirus exposure and HLA in healthy donors. The J segment lost 6 bases and the V segment lost 8 bases, leaving 9 bases of the junction unmatched. CDR1 LNHDA and CDR2 SQIVND come from the germline V gene (reference sequence). CDR3 length equals 14 residues. This clone was detected once. What it recognizes is unknown. Vbeta (60) and Jbeta (13) primers were used in the PCR. TCRdb keeps only in-frame clones here, not all; method: immunoSEQ multiplex PCR. The sample holds fewer than 75,000 clones; roughly 84% are singletons and the top ten take less than 3.5%. General study results and limits: There was a cluster of highly shared sequence variants that was likely a sequencing artifact. A list of more than 150 TCR beta chains associated with cytomegalovirus was given. As a later analysis showed, a missense DCLRE1C variant was linked to trimming of TCR beta V- and J-genes.

Specimen: PBMCs. J is TRBJ1-5 and V is TRBV19; 8 nucleotides match TRBD1. The TCR comes from a young woman in good health and CMV-seronegative. CDR3 coding DNA: TGTGCCAGTCATGACAGGGGCGCATCTCAGCCCCAGCATTTT. It translates to CASHDRGASQPQHF. The whole variable domain, filled in from reference TRBV19 and TRBJ1-5, reads DGGITQSPKYLFRKEGQNVTLSCEQNLNHDAMYWYRQDPGQGLRLIYYSQIVNDFQKGDIAEGYSVSREKKESFPLTVTSAQKNPTAFYLCASHDRGASQPQHFGDGTRLSIL.